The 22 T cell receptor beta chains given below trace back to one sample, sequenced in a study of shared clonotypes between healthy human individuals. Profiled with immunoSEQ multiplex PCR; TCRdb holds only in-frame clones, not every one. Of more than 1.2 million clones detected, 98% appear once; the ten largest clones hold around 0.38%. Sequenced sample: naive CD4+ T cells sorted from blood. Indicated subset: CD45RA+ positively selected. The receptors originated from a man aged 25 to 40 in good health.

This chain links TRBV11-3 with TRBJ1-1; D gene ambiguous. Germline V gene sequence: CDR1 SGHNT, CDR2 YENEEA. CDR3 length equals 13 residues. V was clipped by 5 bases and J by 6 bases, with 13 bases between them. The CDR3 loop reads CASSVKPRAEAFF. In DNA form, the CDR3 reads TGTGCCAGCAGCGTAAAGCCTCGGGCTGAAGCTTTCTTT.

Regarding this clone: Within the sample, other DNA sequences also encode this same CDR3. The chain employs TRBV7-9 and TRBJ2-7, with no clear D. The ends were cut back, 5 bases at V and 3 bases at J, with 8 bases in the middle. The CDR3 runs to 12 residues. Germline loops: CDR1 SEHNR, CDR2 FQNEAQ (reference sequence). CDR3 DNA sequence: TGTGCCAGCAGCAGCGCCTTCTACGAGCAGTACTTC. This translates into CASSSAFYEQYF. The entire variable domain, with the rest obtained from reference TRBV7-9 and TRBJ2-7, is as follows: DTGVSQNPRHKITKRGQNVTFRCDPISEHNRLYWYRQTLGQGPEFLTYFQNEAQLEKSRLLSDRFSAERPKGSFSTLEIQRTEQGDSAMYLCASSSAFYEQYFGPGTRLTVT.

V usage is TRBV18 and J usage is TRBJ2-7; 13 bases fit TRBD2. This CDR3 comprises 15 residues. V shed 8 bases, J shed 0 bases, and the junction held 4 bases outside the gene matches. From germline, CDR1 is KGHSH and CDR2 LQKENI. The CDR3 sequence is CASAGTSGNSYEQYF. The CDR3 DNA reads TGTGCCAGCGCCGGGACTAGCGGGAACTCCTACGAGCAGTACTTC.

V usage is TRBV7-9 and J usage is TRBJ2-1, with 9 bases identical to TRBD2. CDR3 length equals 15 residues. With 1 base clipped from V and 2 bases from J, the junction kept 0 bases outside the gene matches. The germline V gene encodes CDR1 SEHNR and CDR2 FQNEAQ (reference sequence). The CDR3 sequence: CASSLGTSAYNEQFF. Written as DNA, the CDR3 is TGTGCCAGCAGCTTAGGGACTAGCGCCTACAATGAGCAGTTCTTC.

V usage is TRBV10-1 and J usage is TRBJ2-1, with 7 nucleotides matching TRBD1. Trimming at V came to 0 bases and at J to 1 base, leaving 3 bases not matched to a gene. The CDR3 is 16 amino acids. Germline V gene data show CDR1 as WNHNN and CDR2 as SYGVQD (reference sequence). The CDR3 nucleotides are TGCGCCAGCAGTGAGTCCGACAGGGCTTCCTACAATGAGCAGTTCTTC. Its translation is CASSESDRASYNEQFF.

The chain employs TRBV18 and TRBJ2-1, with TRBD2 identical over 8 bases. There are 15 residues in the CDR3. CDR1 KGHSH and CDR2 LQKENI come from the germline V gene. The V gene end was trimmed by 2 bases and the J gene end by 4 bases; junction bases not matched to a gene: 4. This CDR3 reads CASSPSGGRYNEQFF. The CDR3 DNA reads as TGTGCCAGCTCACCATCCGGCGGGAGGTACAATGAGCAGTTCTTC.

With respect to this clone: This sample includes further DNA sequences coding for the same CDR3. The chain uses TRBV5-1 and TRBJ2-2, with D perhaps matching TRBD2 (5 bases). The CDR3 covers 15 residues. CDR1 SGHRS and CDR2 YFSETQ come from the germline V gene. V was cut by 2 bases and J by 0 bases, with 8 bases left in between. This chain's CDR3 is CASSFSGTNTGELFF. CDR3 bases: TGCGCCAGCAGCTTTTCCGGGACGAACACCGGGGAGCTGTTTTTT.

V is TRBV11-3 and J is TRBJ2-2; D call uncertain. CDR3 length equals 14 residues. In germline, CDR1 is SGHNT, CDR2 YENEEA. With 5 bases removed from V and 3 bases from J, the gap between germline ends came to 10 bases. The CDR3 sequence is CASSHYGDTGELFF. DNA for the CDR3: TGTGCCAGCAGCCACTACGGCGACACCGGGGAGCTGTTTTTT.

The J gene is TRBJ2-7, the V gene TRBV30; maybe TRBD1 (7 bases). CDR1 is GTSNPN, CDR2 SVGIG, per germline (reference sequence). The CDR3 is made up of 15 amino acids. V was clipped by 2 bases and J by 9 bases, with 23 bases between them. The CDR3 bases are TGTGCCTGGAGTTCCGGGGGTGCCGACAGGGTACGGCAGTACTTC. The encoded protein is CAWSSGGADRVRQYF.

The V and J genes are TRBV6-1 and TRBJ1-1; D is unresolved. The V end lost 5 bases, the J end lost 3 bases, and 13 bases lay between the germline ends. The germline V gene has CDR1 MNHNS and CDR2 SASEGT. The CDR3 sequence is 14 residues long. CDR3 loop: CASSNPPRDTEAFF. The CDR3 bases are TGTGCCAGCAGTAACCCCCCAAGGGACACTGAAGCTTTCTTT.

In nucleotides, the CDR3 is TGCAGCGCCGGGACAGGGAACAATGAGCAGTTCTTC. Its protein is CSAGTGNNEQFF. The chain recombines TRBV29-1 with TRBJ2-1, with 9 bases identical to TRBD1. From germline, CDR1 is SQVTM and CDR2 ANQGSEA. J lost 5 bases, V lost 7 bases, and 3 bases had no gene match. This CDR3 region has 12 residues.

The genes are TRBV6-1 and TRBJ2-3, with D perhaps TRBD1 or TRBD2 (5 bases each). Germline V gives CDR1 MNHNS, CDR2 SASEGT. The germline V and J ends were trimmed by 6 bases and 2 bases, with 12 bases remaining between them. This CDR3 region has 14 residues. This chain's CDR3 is CASSRDRFTDTQYF. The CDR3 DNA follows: TGTGCCAGCAGCCGGGACCGATTCACAGATACGCAGTATTTT.

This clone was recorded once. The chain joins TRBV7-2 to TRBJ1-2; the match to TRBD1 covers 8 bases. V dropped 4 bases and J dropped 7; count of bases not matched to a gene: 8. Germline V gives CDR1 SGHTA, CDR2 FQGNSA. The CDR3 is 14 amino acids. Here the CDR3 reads CASSSNQGAVGYTF. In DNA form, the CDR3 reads TGTGCCAGCAGCTCGAATCAGGGGGCCGTTGGCTACACCTTC.

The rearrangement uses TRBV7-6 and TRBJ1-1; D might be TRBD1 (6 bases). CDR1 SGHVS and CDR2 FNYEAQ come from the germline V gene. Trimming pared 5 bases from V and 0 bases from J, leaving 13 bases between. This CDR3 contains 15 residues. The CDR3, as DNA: TGTGCCAGCAGCCCTGCCAGGGGCCTGAACACTGAAGCTTTCTTT. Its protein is CASSPARGLNTEAFF.

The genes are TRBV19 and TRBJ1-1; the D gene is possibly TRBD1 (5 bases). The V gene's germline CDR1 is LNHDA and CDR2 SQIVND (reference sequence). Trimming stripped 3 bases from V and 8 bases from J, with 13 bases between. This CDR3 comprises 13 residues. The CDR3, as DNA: TGTGCCAGTAGTATGTCGCAGGGAATAGAAGCTTTCTTT. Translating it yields CASSMSQGIEAFF. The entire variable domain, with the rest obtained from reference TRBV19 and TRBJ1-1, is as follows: DGGITQSPKYLFRKEGQNVTLSCEQNLNHDAMYWYRQDPGQGLRLIYYSQIVNDFQKGDIAEGYSVSREKKESFPLTVTSAQKNPTAFYLCASSMSQGIEAFFGQGTRLTVV.

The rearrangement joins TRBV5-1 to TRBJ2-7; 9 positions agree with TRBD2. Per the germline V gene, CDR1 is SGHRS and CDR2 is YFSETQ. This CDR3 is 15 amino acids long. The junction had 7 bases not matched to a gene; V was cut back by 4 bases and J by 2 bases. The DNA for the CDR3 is TGCGCCAGCAGCCATAGCGGGGGCGGTCCCTACGAGCAGTACTTC. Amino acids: CASSHSGGGPYEQYF.

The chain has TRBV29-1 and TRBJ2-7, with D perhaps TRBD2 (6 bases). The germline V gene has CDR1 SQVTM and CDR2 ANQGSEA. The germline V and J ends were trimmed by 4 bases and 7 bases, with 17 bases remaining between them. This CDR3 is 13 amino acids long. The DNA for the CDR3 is TGCAGCGTTGTGAGGGACTTAACGGGGGAGCAGTACTTC. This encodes CSVVRDLTGEQYF.

The CDR3 is CASSVGASGHNEQFF. CDR3 nucleotide sequence: TGTGCCAGCAGCGTGGGGGCGAGCGGCCACAATGAGCAGTTCTTC. The gene calls are TRBV9 and TRBJ2-1; perhaps TRBD1 as D (6 bases). The CDR3 covers 15 residues. CDR1 is SGDLS, CDR2 YYNGEE, per germline. Trimming pared 2 bases from V and 5 bases from J, leaving 14 bases between. Drawing the rest from reference TRBV9 and TRBJ2-1, the complete variable domain is DSGVTQTPKHLITATGQRVTLRCSPRSGDLSVYWYQQSLDQGLQFLIQYYNGEERAKGNILERFSAQQFPDLHSELNLSSLELGDSALYFCASSVGASGHNEQFFGPGTRLTVL.

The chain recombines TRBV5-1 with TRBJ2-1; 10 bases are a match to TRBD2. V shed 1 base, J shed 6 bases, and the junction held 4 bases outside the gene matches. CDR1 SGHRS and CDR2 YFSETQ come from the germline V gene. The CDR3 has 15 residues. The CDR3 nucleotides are TGCGCCAGCAGCTTGACTAGCGGGGTCCTCAATGAGCAGTTCTTC. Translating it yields CASSLTSGVLNEQFF.

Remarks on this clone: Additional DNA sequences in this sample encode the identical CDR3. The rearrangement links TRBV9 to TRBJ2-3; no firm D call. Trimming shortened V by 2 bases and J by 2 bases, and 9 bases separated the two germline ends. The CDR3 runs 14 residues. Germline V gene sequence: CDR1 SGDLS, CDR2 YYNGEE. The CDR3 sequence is CASSVNSFTDTQYF. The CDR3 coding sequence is TGTGCCAGCAGCGTCAACTCTTTCACAGATACGCAGTATTTT.

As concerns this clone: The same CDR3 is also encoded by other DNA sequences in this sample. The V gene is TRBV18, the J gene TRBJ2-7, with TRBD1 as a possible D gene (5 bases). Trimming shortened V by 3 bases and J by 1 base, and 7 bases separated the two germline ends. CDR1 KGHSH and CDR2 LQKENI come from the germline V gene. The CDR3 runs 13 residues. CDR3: CASSPQGSYEQYF. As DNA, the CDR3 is TGTGCCAGCTCACCTCAGGGATCCTACGAGCAGTACTTC. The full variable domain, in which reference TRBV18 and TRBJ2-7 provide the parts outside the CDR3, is NAGVMQNPRHLVRRRGQEARLRCSPMKGHSHVYWYRQLPEEGLKFMVYLQKENIIDESGMPKERFSAEFPKEGPSILRIQQVVRGDSAAYFCASSPQGSYEQYFGPGTRLTVT.

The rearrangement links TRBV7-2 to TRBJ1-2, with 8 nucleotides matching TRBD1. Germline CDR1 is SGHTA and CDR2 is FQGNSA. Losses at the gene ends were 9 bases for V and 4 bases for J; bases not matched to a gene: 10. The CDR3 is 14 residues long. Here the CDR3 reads CASETGTGFYGYTF. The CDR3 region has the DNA TGTGCCAGTGAAACCGGGACAGGCTTCTATGGCTACACCTTC.